This T cell receptor (beta chain) was recorded in a study of cytotoxic CD8 clonotypes in ibrutinib-treated CLL. Findings of the study overall: Treatment left the uncommon public clonotypes either contracted or stable in frequency.

As regards this clone: Its antigen is currently unknown.

Sequenced by immunoSEQ multiplex PCR; TCRdb stores in-frame clones only, minus some. The sample carries about 50,000 clones, roughly 63% recorded once. The CDR3 spans 14 residues. Germline CDR1 and CDR2: SGHRS and YFSETQ. J gave up 1 base and V 6 bases, and 5 bases lay outside the gene matches. The V gene is TRBV5-1, the J gene TRBJ2-3; 7 bases fit TRBD1. Sequenced material: PBMCs, taken after 24 months of ibrutinib treatment. This clonotype originated in a human donor with chronic lymphocytic leukemia. The CDR3 here is CASTRQGGTDTQYF. CDR3 nucleotides: TGCGCCAGCACAAGACAGGGCGGCACAGATACGCAGTATTTT.